These T cell receptor beta chains were read from a single sample in a study of Graves' ophthalmopathy and Graves' hyperthyroidism. Each CDR3 protein is one row after TCRdb ran MiXCR on the multiplex PCR reads. The sample has about 240,000 distinct CDR3 sequences, around 42% seen once; the top ten hold roughly 45%. The sample taken for sequencing was peripheral blood. These receptor sequences come from an adult man with Graves' ophthalmopathy. CDR3s leave out the opening cysteine and the closing phenylalanine or tryptophan.

CDR3 protein: SATGLNLAADTQY
V gene: TRBV20-1

CDR3 protein: ASSLVFGQNNSPLH
V gene: TRBV5-1

CDR3 protein: SLAVLNTEAF
V gene: TRBV29-1

CDR3 protein: ASSGSGYETQY
V gene: TRBV2

CDR3 protein: ASSLAPRGGYYYEQY
V gene: TRBV7-2

CDR3 protein: ASSTALGVGELF
V gene: TRBV7-4

CDR3 protein: AISSGQSGNTIY
V gene: TRBV10-3

CDR3 protein: ASSSRPGSYEQY
V gene: TRBV7-2

CDR3 protein: SAEGQGKASYEQY
V gene: TRBV20-1

CDR3 protein: ASRTGQLMNTEAF
V gene: TRBV27

CDR3 protein: ASSAQQGNTEAF
V gene: TRBV7-2

CDR3 protein: ASHGQGGNYGYT
V gene: TRBV12-3/TRBV12-4

CDR3 protein: ATSDFSRAHEQY
V gene: TRBV24-1

CDR3 protein: ASSLIEAGGLPGELF
V gene: TRBV7-3

CDR3 protein: ASSLGTSPDTQY
V gene: TRBV7-9